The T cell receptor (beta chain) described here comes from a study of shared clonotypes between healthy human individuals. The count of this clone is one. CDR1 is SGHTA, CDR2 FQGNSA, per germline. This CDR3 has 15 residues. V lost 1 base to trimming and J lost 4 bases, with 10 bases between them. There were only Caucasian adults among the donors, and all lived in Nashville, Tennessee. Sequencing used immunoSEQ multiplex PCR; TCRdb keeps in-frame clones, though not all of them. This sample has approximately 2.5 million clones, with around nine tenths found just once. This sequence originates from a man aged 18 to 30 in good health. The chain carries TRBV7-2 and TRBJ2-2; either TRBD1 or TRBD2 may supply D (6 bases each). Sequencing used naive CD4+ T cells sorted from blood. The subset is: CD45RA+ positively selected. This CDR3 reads CASSLGGASTGELFF. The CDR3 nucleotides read TGTGCCAGCAGCTTAGGGGGGGCCTCCACCGGGGAGCTGTTTTTT.